This T cell receptor (beta chain) was obtained from a study of shared clonotypes between healthy human individuals. Study results and limitations: Non-shared clonotypes displayed generation probabilities falling below those of clonotypes present in all four donors. Owing to a small donor count, the genetic and exposure-history diversity represented was limited.

The CDR3 is 17 amino acids. The ends were cut back, 0 bases at V and 2 bases at J, with 15 bases in the middle. Per germline, CDR1 SGDLS and CDR2 YYNGEE. Using immunoSEQ multiplex PCR, the repertoire was profiled, and TCRdb retains in-frame clones only, with some absent. The profile covers about 2.4 million clones, with 93% appearing a single time and roughly 0.39% taken by the ten largest. As concerns this clone: Its antigen is unknown.

Sequences were obtained from naive CD4+ T cells from PBMCs. Noted subset: CD45RA+ positively selected. The clonotype originates from a man aged 18-30 years in good health. Some clones in this sample may be carry-over from other donors' samples. The chain is built from TRBV9 and TRBJ2-1; D might be TRBD1 or TRBD2, each matching 7 bases. The CDR3 here is CASSVAGGGNTYNEQFF. The CDR3 DNA is TGTGCCAGCAGCGTAGCAGGGGGAGGGAACACCTACAATGAGCAGTTCTTC.